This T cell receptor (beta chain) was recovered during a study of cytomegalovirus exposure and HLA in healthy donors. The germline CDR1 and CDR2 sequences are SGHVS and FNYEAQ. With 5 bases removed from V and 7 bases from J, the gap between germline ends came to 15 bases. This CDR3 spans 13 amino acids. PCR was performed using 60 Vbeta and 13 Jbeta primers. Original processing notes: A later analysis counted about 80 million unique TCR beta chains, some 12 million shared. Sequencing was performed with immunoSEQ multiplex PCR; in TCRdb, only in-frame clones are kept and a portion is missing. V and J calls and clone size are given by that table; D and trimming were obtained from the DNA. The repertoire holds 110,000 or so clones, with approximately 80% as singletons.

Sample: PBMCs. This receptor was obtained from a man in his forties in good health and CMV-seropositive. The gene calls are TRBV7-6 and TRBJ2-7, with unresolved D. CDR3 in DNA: TGTGCCAGCAGCCCGGGTGGCCCGAGTGAGCAGTACTTC. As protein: CASSPGGPSEQYF.